This TCR beta chain was captured by sequencing in a study of cytomegalovirus exposure and HLA in healthy donors. J gave up 0 bases and V 5 bases, and 11 bases lay outside the gene matches. CDR1 SEHNR and CDR2 FQNEAQ come from the germline V gene (reference sequence). This CDR3 has 17 amino acids. Vbeta (60) and Jbeta (13) primers were used in the PCR. Generated by immunoSEQ multiplex PCR, the TCRdb table keeps only in-frame clones and is missing some. This table holds some 270,000 clones, over 70% found once. As for the donors, each was a healthy bone marrow donor. Nominal health characterized the donors when sampled, though unrecorded immune exposures were likely. As concerns this clone: Its antigen is unknown.

Overall study results and limits: In all likelihood, a cluster of highly shared sequence variants was a sequencing artifact.

What was sequenced was PBMCs. The sequence was collected from a girl aged 2 to 9 in good health and CMV-seronegative. The chain couples TRBV7-9 to TRBJ2-3; TRBD2 aligns across 7 bases. The CDR3 region is CASSRAGTTPSTDTQYF. The DNA of the CDR3 is TGTGCCAGCAGCCGAGCCGGGACTACCCCTAGCACAGATACGCAGTATTTT.